This T cell receptor beta chain was captured in a study of Ad26.COV2.S vaccination and SARS-CoV-2 variants. About the study: The trial was COV1001 and the donor's arm was Ad26.COV2.S.

Produced via immunoSEQ multiplex PCR; TCRdb's table is partial and in-frame only. The data contain 500,000 or so clones, approximately 90% of them singletons. Treatment meaning: about 20 received Ad26.COV2.S at low or high dose, single or two shots; roughly 5 received placebo; per-sample allocation not given. Day 63 following the first vaccine or placebo injection was when the samples were taken. Immunization relied on an Ad26 vector, which expressed Wuhan-strain SARS-CoV-2 spike. The clonotype originates from a person aged 18-60 years who received the Ad26.COV2.S COVID-19 vaccine or a placebo. Sequencing was performed on peripheral blood, taken in a trial of Ad26.COV2.S vaccine versus placebo.

CDR3 DNA sequence: TGTGCCAGCAAGTCCGTACTGGCTGGGGAGCTGTTTTTT. Encoded protein: CASKSVLAGELFF. The V and J genes are TRBV2 and TRBJ2-2; D ambiguous. Germline V CDR1 and CDR2: SNHLY, FYNNEI. There are 13 residues in the CDR3. The V end lost 7 bases, the J end lost 8 bases, and 14 bases lay between the germline ends.